This T cell receptor (beta chain) was recorded in a study of blood T cell repertoires in COVID-19 (dated by TCRdb to 2020 to 2021). For the wider study: The collaborator samples originated in the United States, Italy and Spain and spanned the acute and convalescent phases of COVID-19. The prospective study material was composed of cDNA or gDNA derived from T cells, B-cell-depleted T cells, or PBMCs. Deeply sampled blood TCRbeta repertoires from subjects exposed to, actively infected with, or recovered from COVID-19 were included in the dataset. The repertoires were released in a freely available public database meant as a resource for research on the immune response to SARS-CoV-2. The samples were drawn from the first 160 participants of the ongoing ImmuneRACE study and from about 1,200 subjects provided by 6 global collaborators. The sample metadata nearly always contained a de-identified subject ID, COVID-19 status, age in years and sex. Where HLA class I and class II types were available, the types were taken from metadata supplied by the sample provider, not from assay-based typing. Overall study results and their limits: The quantity of clinical and demographic metadata differed by source and by participant and was supplied without curation.

In the prospective study, participants were about 18 to 100 years old, resided in about two dozen geographic areas of the United States, and were enrolled through a virtual design. Cohort assignment in the prospective study relied on participant-reported clinical history from a screening survey and a study questionnaire. ImmuneRACE Cohort 3 recovered participants were defined by two consecutive negative NP/OP PCR tests, healthcare professional clearance, or symptom resolution. Each participant in the prospective study had whole blood, serum and a nasopharyngeal or oropharyngeal swab collected by mobile phlebotomists. Prospective study participants could optionally give additional blood draws and questionnaires over an approximately two-month period. Before DNA extraction, prospective study blood samples were shipped either frozen or at room temperature. The immunoSEQ Assay, a bias-controlled multiplex PCR, was used to amplify TCRbeta CDR3 regions from genomic DNA. As for how the authors treated the data: Nucleated cell counts per sample were estimated from amplification of reference gene primers within the assay. Sequence reads were collapsed and filtered to measure the absolute abundance of every unique TCRbeta CDR3 rearrangement. For each sample, productive Simpson clonality was calculated as the square root of Simpson's diversity index across productive rearrangements. The clones in this table, taken by TCRdb from immuneACCESS, are in-frame only. Not every clone is retained; where verified, under half of the shortfall comes from an unresolved V gene, and the cause of the rest is unknown. V and J calls and clone size are given by that table; D and trimming were obtained from the DNA. The sample table lists about 320,000 clones, 70% to 90% of them with a count of one. The ten top clones hold 5.5% to 6% of the sample.

Worth noting for this clone: No antigen is known for it. Base quality data are lacking; no much larger clone is found one base away.

For this chain, trimming is 0 bases at the V end and 3 bases at the J end, and the number of junction bases without a gene match is 4. CDR3 length: 17 amino acids, cysteine to phenylalanine. The sequence is cut down to CDR3 DNA, 51 bases in frame from base 1. CDR1 WSHSY and CDR2 SAAADI were looked up in the germline V gene. This receptor chain uses TRBV10-2 and TRBJ2-6, and TRBD2 matches 8 of the central bases. The TCR sequence derives from a woman in her twenties or thirties who had recovered from COVID-19. The sequencing sample was made of PBMCs or T cells enriched from blood (not recorded which). The DNA reads as follows: TGCGCCAGCAGTGAGTCTAGCGGGGTAGGTGGGGCCAACGTCCTGACTTTC. Translated, it reads CASSESSGVGGANVLTF.